The 16 T cell receptor beta chains below come from one sample, sequenced in a study of T-cell reconstitution after alpha-beta-depleted transplantation in children. Unique molecular identifiers featured in how the TCRbeta library was prepared. TCRdb redid the calling of the PCR reads with MiXCR, one entry per CDR3 protein. This table has under 450,000 distinct CDR3 sequences, about an eighth appearing once. The sequencing used PBMCs, collected from the stem cell graft. These TCRs come from a human donor who donated a stem cell graft to a child with Fanconi anemia.

V usage is TRBV20-1 and J usage is TRBJ2-7, with 12 nucleotides matching TRBD1. Losses at the gene ends were 3 bases for V and 6 bases for J; bases not matched to a gene: 3. Germline CDR1 is DFQATT and CDR2 is SNEGSKA (reference sequence). The CDR3 contains 13 residues. The DNA for the CDR3 is TGCAGTGCTAGCGGGACAGGGGGCAGCGAGCAGTACTTC. Protein sequence: CSASGTGGSEQYF.

This clonotype was observed a handful of times. This sequence joins TRBV7-2 and TRBJ2-3, with D perhaps matching TRBD1 (6 bases). Germline V gives CDR1 SGHTA, CDR2 FQGNSA. This CDR3 has 14 amino acids. The ends were cut back, 5 bases at V and 8 bases at J, with 17 bases in the middle. The CDR3 region has the DNA TGTGCCAGCAGCCCCGACAGGCTCCAGGCTACGCAGTATTTT. This codes for CASSPDRLQATQYF.

Many counts were recorded for this clonotype. The rearrangement joins TRBV3-1 to TRBJ2-1; TRBD1 is a possible D gene (6 bases). CDR3 length equals 17 residues. Germline loops: CDR1 LGHDT, CDR2 YNNKEL (reference sequence). The V end lost 2 bases, the J end lost 7 bases, and 21 bases lay between the germline ends. CDR3 in DNA: TGTGCCAGCAGCCAAATTGTGGGCAGGGTAAGGGGGAATGAGCAGTTCTTC. It is translated as CASSQIVGRVRGNEQFF.

This rearrangement joins TRBV12-3 or TRBV12-4 to TRBJ2-3; D unresolved. V shed 8 bases and J shed 6 bases, with 9 bases lying between them. This CDR3 is built from 11 residues. The CDR3 is CASGPRDTQYF. The CDR3 DNA follows: TGTGCCAGCGGTCCTCGGGATACGCAGTATTTT.

This sequence joins TRBV6-4 and TRBJ2-1; TRBD2 agrees at 12 bases. V was pared by 3 bases and J by 6 bases, with 3 bases of the junction left unmatched. Germline V gene sequence: CDR1 MRHNA, CDR2 SNTAGT. The CDR3 totals 15 residues. The CDR3 DNA follows: TGTGCCAGCAGTGAACTAGCGGGGGGCTCCAATGAGCAGTTCTTC. Protein product: CASSELAGGSNEQFF.

This clonotype occurred many times. The J gene is TRBJ2-4, the V gene TRBV9; no clear D. The V end lost 7 bases, the J end lost 7 bases, and 15 bases lay between the germline ends. Germline loops: CDR1 SGDLS, CDR2 YYNGEE. The CDR3 has 13 amino acids. Here the CDR3 reads CASSPRQANIQYF. CDR3 nucleotide sequence: TGTGCCAGCTCCCCTCGCCAGGCGAACATTCAGTACTTC.

This clonotype was counted between two and nine times. This chain links TRBV29-1 with TRBJ1-1; 8 bases match TRBD1. Germline CDR1 is SQVTM and CDR2 is ANQGSEA. Germline trimming cut 7 bases from V and 5 bases from J; bases unmatched to any gene: 6. This CDR3 is built from 12 residues. DNA of the CDR3: TGCAGCGGTGGACAGGGCCATACTGAAGCTTTCTTT. This encodes CSGGQGHTEAFF.

There are many counts of this clonotype. The V call is TRBV11-2, the J call TRBJ2-6; 7 positions agree with TRBD1. This CDR3 has 18 amino acids. CDR1 and CDR2 (germline): SGHAT, FQNNGV. Trimming took 6 bases from V and 0 from J; bases not matched to a gene: 11. The CDR3 DNA follows: TGTGCCAGCAGTGGTGGGACAGCTCTTTCCTCTGGGGCCAACGTCCTGACTTTC. Translated: CASSGGTALSSGANVLTF.

This clonotype was detected many times. The chain combines TRBV5-1 with TRBJ2-2; TRBD1 agrees at 7 bases. With V trimmed by 1 base and J by 3 bases, 3 bases remained unmatched. The CDR3 sequence is 15 residues long. Germline assignment: CDR1 SGHRS and CDR2 YFSETQ. CDR3 sequence (DNA): TGCGCCAGCAGCTTGACAGGGGTGGACACCGGGGAGCTGTTTTTT. Encoded protein: CASSLTGVDTGELFF.

This clonotype was seen a handful of times. Here the CDR3 DNA reads TGTGCCAGCAGCTTCCCCCCAGATACGCAGTATTTT. It encodes CASSFPPDTQYF. The rearrangement joins TRBV5-4 to TRBJ2-3; D call uncertain. V was trimmed by 2 bases and J by 4 bases, leaving 5 bases between them. The V gene's germline CDR1 is SGHNT and CDR2 YYREEE (reference sequence). This CDR3 is built from 12 residues.

The genes are TRBV6-5 and TRBJ2-4; D is perhaps TRBD2 (6 bases). Looked up from germline, CDR1 is MNHEY and CDR2 is SVGAGI. The CDR3 extends over 14 amino acids. V dropped 2 bases and J dropped 1 base, with 6 bases sitting between them. As DNA, the CDR3 is TGTGCCAGCAGTTACGCGGGGGCCAAAAACATTCAGTACTTC. This sequence encodes CASSYAGAKNIQYF.

This clonotype was seen many times. The rearrangement uses TRBV9 and TRBJ2-1; 13 nucleotides agree with TRBD2. V gave up 3 bases and J gave up 8 bases; unmatched junction bases: 11. Germline V CDR1 and CDR2: SGDLS, YYNGEE. The CDR3 extends over 17 amino acids. This CDR3 is CASSALIGTSGVYEQFF. The CDR3, as DNA: TGTGCCAGCAGCGCCTTGATCGGGACTAGCGGGGTCTATGAGCAGTTCTTC.

The sample holds a few counts of this clonotype. The chain is built from TRBV10-3 and TRBJ1-1; D is perhaps TRBD1 (5 bases). Per germline, CDR1 ENHRY and CDR2 SYGVKD. The CDR3 length is 15 residues. Trimming shortened V by 3 bases and J by 3 bases, and 14 bases separated the two germline ends. This CDR3 is CAISEAGLGYTEAFF. The CDR3 DNA is TGTGCCATCAGTGAAGCGGGACTCGGTTACACTGAAGCTTTCTTT.

The chain uses TRBV20-1 and TRBJ2-3; 8 nucleotides line up with TRBD2. The CDR3 totals 13 residues. Germline CDR1 reads DFQATT; CDR2 reads SNEGSKA (reference sequence). V lost 6 bases to trimming and J lost 4 bases; unmatched junction nucleotides: 6. The DNA of the CDR3 is TGCAGTGCCCATAGCGGGGCACCAGATACGCAGTATTTT. It is translated as CSAHSGAPDTQYF.

This clonotype was seen only a few times. The chain has TRBV5-6 and TRBJ2-1, with 7 bases aligning to TRBD2. The junction had 4 bases not matched to a gene; V was cut back by 2 bases and J by 8 bases. The germline gives CDR1 SGHDT, CDR2 YYEEEE. CDR3 length: 13 residues. The CDR3 region is CASSLTAGDEQFF. The CDR3 DNA follows: TGTGCCAGCAGCTTAACGGCGGGAGATGAGCAGTTCTTC.

This clonotype was seen ten or more times. This rearrangement joins TRBV6-5 to TRBJ2-4; possibly TRBD1 for D (5 bases). Germline values: CDR1 MNHEY, CDR2 SVGAGI. The CDR3 contains 17 residues. V was shortened by 0 bases and J by 0 bases, with 12 bases between the two germline ends. DNA for the CDR3: TGTGCCAGCAGTTACTCGCACAGGCGAGTAGCCAAAAACATTCAGTACTTC. This encodes CASSYSHRRVAKNIQYF.